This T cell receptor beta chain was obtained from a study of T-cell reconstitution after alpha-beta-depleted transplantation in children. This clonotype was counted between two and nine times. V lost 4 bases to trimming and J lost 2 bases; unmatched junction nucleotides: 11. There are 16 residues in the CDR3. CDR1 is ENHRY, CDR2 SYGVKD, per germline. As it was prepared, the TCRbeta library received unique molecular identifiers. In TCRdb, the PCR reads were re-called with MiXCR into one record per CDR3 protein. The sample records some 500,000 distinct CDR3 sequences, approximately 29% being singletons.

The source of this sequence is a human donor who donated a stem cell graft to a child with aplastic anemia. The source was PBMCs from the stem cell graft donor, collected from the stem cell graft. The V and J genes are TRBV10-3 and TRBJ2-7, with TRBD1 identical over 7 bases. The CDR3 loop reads CAISALSTTGTYEQYF. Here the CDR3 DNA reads TGTGCCATCAGTGCCCTTTCGACGACAGGGACCTACGAGCAGTACTTC.